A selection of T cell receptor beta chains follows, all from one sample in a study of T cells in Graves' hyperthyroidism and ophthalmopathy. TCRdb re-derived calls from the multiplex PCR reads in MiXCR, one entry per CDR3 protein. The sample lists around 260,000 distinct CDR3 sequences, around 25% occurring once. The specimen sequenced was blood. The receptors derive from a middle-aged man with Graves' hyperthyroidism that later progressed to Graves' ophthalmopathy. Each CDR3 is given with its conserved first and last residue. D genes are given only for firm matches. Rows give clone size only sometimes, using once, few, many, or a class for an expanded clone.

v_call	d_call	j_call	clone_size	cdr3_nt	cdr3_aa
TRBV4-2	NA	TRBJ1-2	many	TGTGCCAGCAGCCACCCATCCAGGGCCGCTAACTATGGCTACACCTTC	CASSHPSRAANYGYTF
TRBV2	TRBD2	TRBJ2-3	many	TGTGCCAGCAGTGGGAGCGGGAGGGCAACAGATACGCAGTATTTT	CASSGSGRATDTQYF
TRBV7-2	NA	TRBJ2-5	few	TGTGCCAGCAGCTTAGTGCCAGCTCAGGTGACCCAGTACTTC	CASSLVPAQVTQYF
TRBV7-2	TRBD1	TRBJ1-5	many	TGTGCCAGCAGCGGAAGCCGTGGGACAGCAGAGCCCCAGCATTTT	CASSGSRGTAEPQHF
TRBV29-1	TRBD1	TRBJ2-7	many	TGCAGCGTTGAAGGGGATGAGACAGGGACCACTTACGAGCAGTACTTC	CSVEGDETGTTYEQYF
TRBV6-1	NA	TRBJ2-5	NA	TGTGCCAGCAGAGACAGGGTCGGGAGGCAAGAGACCCAGTACTTC	CASRDRVGRQETQYF
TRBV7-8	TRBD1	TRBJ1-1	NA	TGTGCCAGCAGCTTAGGTGACAGGGTAGAAACTGAAGCTTTCTTT	CASSLGDRVETEAFF
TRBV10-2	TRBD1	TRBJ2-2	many	TGCGCCAGCAGAGAGGACAGGCCGACCGGGGAGCTGTTTTTT	CASREDRPTGELFF
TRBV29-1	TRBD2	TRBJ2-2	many	TGCAGCGTTGCTAGCGGAGCGAACACCGGGGAGCTGTTTTTT	CSVASGANTGELFF
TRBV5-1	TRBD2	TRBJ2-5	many	TGCGCCAGCAGTTTTAGCGGGAGTCAAGAGACCCAGTACTTC	CASSFSGSQETQYF